These T cell receptor beta chains were read from a single sample in a study of T cell responses to AZD1222 COVID-19 vaccine. Only in-frame clones appear in the TCRdb table, and some are missing; sequencing was by immunoSEQ multiplex PCR. The sample has tens of thousands of clones, 87% seen once. This sample comprised peripheral blood, obtained on day 0 of AZD1222 vaccination. These receptors originate from an adult in good health. The CDR3 runs from the conserved cysteine through the conserved F or W. A D gene is named only where the DNA matches it firmly. Only some rows state a clone size, as once, few, many or a class for expanded clones.

>.|TRBJ2-1|TRBV11-3|once
CASSLRGQNLGYNEQFF
TGTGCCAGCAGCTTAAGGGGCCAGAATCTAGGTTACAATGAGCAGTTCTTC
>.|TRBJ2-2|TRBV7-3|.
CASSLNARGTTGELFF
TGTGCCAGCAGCTTAAACGCAAGGGGGACCACCGGGGAGCTGTTTTTT
>.|TRBJ2-1|TRBV7-9|once
CASSLVSVGEQFF
TGTGCCAGCAGCCTGGTCTCGGTAGGGGAGCAGTTCTTC
>TRBD1|TRBJ1-5|TRBV7-9|.
CASSFDRASNQPQHF
TGTGCCAGCAGCTTCGACAGGGCTAGCAATCAGCCCCAGCATTTT
>.|TRBJ1-6|TRBV7-9|.
CASTWDPGNSPLHF
TGTGCCAGCACCTGGGATCCGGGGAATTCACCCCTCCACTTT
>.|TRBJ2-7|TRBV18|.
CASSPTRAGGGHEQYF
TGTGCCAGCTCACCAACGAGGGCAGGCGGAGGCCACGAGCAGTACTTC
>TRBD1|TRBJ2-7|TRBV5-1|.
CASSTGGSYEQYF
TGCGCCAGCAGTACAGGGGGCTCCTACGAGCAGTACTTC
>.|TRBJ1-3|TRBV19|once
CASRTWAGRGNTIYF
TGTGCCAGTAGGACCTGGGCGGGCCGTGGAAACACCATATATTTT
>.|TRBJ2-7|TRBV19|.
CASSPEGQEQYF
TGTGCCAGTAGCCCGGAGGGACAGGAGCAGTACTTC
>TRBD2|TRBJ2-7|TRBV4-1|.
CASSLLAGVGEQYF
TGCGCCAGCAGCCTCTTAGCGGGAGTTGGCGAGCAGTACTTC
>.|TRBJ1-5|TRBV2|.
CASSVDYSYSNQPQHF
TGTGCCAGCAGTGTGGACTATTCTTATAGCAATCAGCCCCAGCATTTT
>TRBD1|TRBJ2-7|TRBV6-2/TRBV6-3|.
CASSDRGSIYEQYF
TGTGCCAGCAGCGACAGGGGGAGCATCTACGAGCAGTACTTC
>TRBD1|TRBJ1-3|TRBV7-8|.
CASSRRAGGVGNTIYF
TGTGCCAGCAGCCGACGGGCAGGGGGCGTTGGAAACACCATATATTTT
>TRBD1|TRBJ1-1|TRBV27|.
CASSQLGNRGRAFF
TGTGCCAGCAGCCAGCTCGGAAACAGGGGGCGAGCTTTCTTT